Listed here are 17 T cell receptor beta chains from one sample, sequenced in a study of CD8+ T cells in alopecia areata. As the sequencing template, cDNA was produced by extracting RNA and reverse transcribing it. Assay: immunoSEQ multiplex PCR; the TCRdb copy retains only in-frame clones and omits some. There are some 110,000 clones in the sample; approximately 60% occur only once, and approximately 3% lies in the top ten. Sequencing input: CD4+ T cells sorted from blood. The receptors come from a human donor in good health.

The CDR3 DNA reads as TGCAGCGCCGGGACAGGGAGCCCTACCATTCAGTACTTC. The encoded protein is CSAGTGSPTIQYF. V usage is TRBV29-1 and J usage is TRBJ2-4; TRBD1 agrees at 9 bases. Germline CDR1 reads SQVTM; CDR2 reads ANQGSEA. The V and J ends lost 7 bases and 9 bases, in that order; junction bases with no gene match: 10. The CDR3 has 13 amino acids.

The CDR3 bases are TGCGCCAGCAGCGGGGATACCTACGAGCAGTACTTC. Its translation: CASSGDTYEQYF. The chain links TRBV5-1 to TRBJ2-7; D is unclear. The V gene's germline CDR1 is SGHRS and CDR2 YFSETQ. The CDR3 spans 12 residues. Trimming removed 4 bases at V and 2 bases at J, with 7 bases between.

V usage is TRBV15 and J usage is TRBJ2-7; 8 bases line up with TRBD1. The V gene end was trimmed by 1 base and the J gene end by 0 bases; junction bases not matched to a gene: 2. The CDR3 runs to 15 residues. Germline loops: CDR1 LNHNV, CDR2 YYDKDF (reference sequence). The CDR3 bases are TGTGCCACCAGCAGAGTCGGGACAGGCTCCTACGAGCAGTACTTC. Translating gives CATSRVGTGSYEQYF.

The chain combines TRBV5-6 with TRBJ1-2; the D is unclear. The V gene's germline CDR1 is SGHDT and CDR2 YYEEEE. This CDR3 region has 14 residues. V was trimmed by 1 base and J by 8 bases, leaving 15 bases between them. The CDR3 region has the DNA TGTGCCAGCAGCTTGCGGAGGGCCTATCTAGGCTACACCTTC. It yields the protein CASSLRRAYLGYTF.

Only a few counts were recorded for this clone. The V call is TRBV29-1, the J call TRBJ2-7; D is ambiguous. Germline-derived CDR1 and CDR2 are SQVTM and ANQGSEA. Trimming stripped 7 bases from V and 4 bases from J, with 11 bases between. CDR3 size: 11 residues. In nucleotides, the CDR3 is TGCAGCGCTATTACCGTTTACGAGCAGTACTTC. As protein: CSAITVYEQYF.

The genes are TRBV15 and TRBJ1-1; D not certain. Germline loops: CDR1 LNHNV, CDR2 YYDKDF (reference sequence). V was clipped by 2 bases and J by 0 bases, with 4 bases between them. This CDR3 comprises 13 residues. CDR3 sequence: CATSRQVNTEAFF. The CDR3 coding sequence is TGTGCCACCAGCAGACAGGTGAACACTGAAGCTTTCTTT.

The chain uses TRBV19 and TRBJ2-2; tentatively, D is TRBD1 or TRBD2 (5 bases each). Trimming left V 11 bases short and J 3 bases short, with 13 bases between. The V gene's germline CDR1 is LNHDA and CDR2 SQIVND (reference sequence). This CDR3 is 13 amino acids long. This CDR3 reads CAGRDPDTGELFF. The CDR3 DNA follows: TGTGCCGGCCGGGACCCCGACACCGGGGAGCTGTTTTTT.

The chain links TRBV7-2 to TRBJ2-1; a weak D match, TRBD1 (5 bases). The CDR3 is 15 amino acids. V lost 5 bases to trimming and J lost 2 bases, with 13 bases between them. Germline V gives CDR1 SGHTA, CDR2 FQGNSA. The CDR3 nucleotides are TGTGCCAGCAGCGCTGTCCAGGGTCCCTACAATGAGCAGTTCTTC. Amino acid sequence: CASSAVQGPYNEQFF.

J is TRBJ2-2 and V is TRBV14; D gene ambiguous. CDR1 and CDR2 (germline): SGHDN, FVKESK. The V end lost 5 bases, the J end lost 1 base, and 8 bases lay between the germline ends. The CDR3 contains 14 residues. The CDR3 here is CASSSPGNTGELFF. The CDR3 region has the DNA TGTGCCAGCAGCAGCCCTGGGAACACCGGGGAGCTGTTTTTT.

As to this clone: The same CDR3 also results from other DNA sequences found in this sample. The chain has TRBV29-1 and TRBJ1-1; the D gene is possibly TRBD1 (6 bases). The CDR3 covers 12 residues. The germline CDR1 and CDR2 sequences are SQVTM and ANQGSEA. Trimming took 5 bases from V and 1 from J, leaving 8 bases between them. Here the CDR3 reads CSVPRGNTEAFF. In DNA, the CDR3 is TGCAGCGTTCCCAGGGGGAACACTGAAGCTTTCTTT.

The J gene is TRBJ1-1, the V gene TRBV6-5, with TRBD1 matching over 7 bases. Germline V gene data show CDR1 as MNHEY and CDR2 as SVGAGI. The trim removed 6 bases at V and 1 base at J, leaving 8 bases unmatched. The CDR3 length is 15 residues. The DNA of the CDR3 is TGTGCCAGCAGCCCTAGACAGGGTTGGAACACTGAAGCTTTCTTT. Its translation is CASSPRQGWNTEAFF.

In its sample, this clone was seen a few times. This rearrangement joins TRBV6-1 to TRBJ2-7, with TRBD1 as a possible D gene (5 bases). This CDR3 is 12 amino acids long. Germline V CDR1 and CDR2: MNHNS, SASEGT. V lost 7 bases and J lost 2, with 9 bases in between. For the CDR3, the DNA is TGTGCCAGCAAGGGGTCCCCCTACGAGCAGTACTTC. The encoded protein is CASKGSPYEQYF.

The V call is TRBV5-1, the J call TRBJ1-4; D gene ambiguous. The ends were cut back, 7 bases at V and 4 bases at J, with 5 bases in the middle. Germline V lookup: CDR1 SGHRS, CDR2 YFSETQ. The CDR3 extends over 11 amino acids. The CDR3, as DNA: TGCGCCAGCGGAAATAATGAAAAACTGTTTTTT. Protein: CASGNNEKLFF.

This chain connects TRBV10-3 to TRBJ2-7, with no clear D. Germline V gene sequence: CDR1 ENHRY, CDR2 SYGVKD. The V gene lost 4 bases and the J gene lost 0 bases, with 16 bases spanning the gap. CDR3 length: 16 amino acids. CDR3 protein: CAISGTEGFSSYEQYF. DNA for the CDR3: TGTGCCATCAGTGGGACCGAAGGCTTCAGCTCCTACGAGCAGTACTTC.

This chain joins TRBV9 and TRBJ1-2; TRBD1 matches 11 bases. CDR3 size: 15 residues. Germline V gene sequence: CDR1 SGDLS, CDR2 YYNGEE. Trimming took 0 bases from V and 8 from J; bases not matched to a gene: 6. CDR3 amino acids: CASSVGDRGSRGYTF. CDR3 DNA sequence: TGTGCCAGCAGCGTAGGGGACAGGGGGAGTCGCGGCTACACCTTC.

The J gene is TRBJ2-7, the V gene TRBV7-6, with a possible D match to TRBD2 (5 bases). Trimming shortened V by 8 bases and J by 7 bases, and 12 bases separated the two germline ends. Germline loops: CDR1 SGHVS, CDR2 FNYEAQ. This CDR3 spans 11 amino acids. CDR3 region: CASSAGWEQYF. In nucleotides, the CDR3 is TGTGCCAGCTCCGCGGGTTGGGAGCAGTACTTC.

This clone was seen a handful of times. V and J are TRBV29-1 and TRBJ2-1; D gene ambiguous. Germline V lookup: CDR1 SQVTM, CDR2 ANQGSEA. The germline V and J ends were trimmed by 1 base and 6 bases, with 7 bases remaining between them. There are 12 residues in the CDR3. The CDR3 DNA follows: TGCAGCGTTGAAGTACCTCCCAATGAGCAGTTCTTC. It is translated as CSVEVPPNEQFF.